Below, one T cell receptor (beta chain) is given with its context. What antigen it recognizes has not been identified. The input lacks base qualities; no much larger clone sits a single base away. The data stem from a study of T cells in Graves' hyperthyroidism and ophthalmopathy (dated by TCRdb to the late 2010s). Regarding the complete study: Peripheral blood samples were taken at initial diagnosis, before any treatment was given. To identify distinguishing TCR V-J signatures, a discovery cohort of around 100 patients was used, comprising some 45 with Graves' ophthalmopathy and around 57 with stable Graves' hyperthyroidism. The study also compared thyroid tissue and blood T-cell repertoires from roughly 6 Graves' hyperthyroidism patients. Prospective prediction of ophthalmopathy was tested in an independent validation cohort of 18 to 20 hyperthyroidism patients and some 17 patients who later progressed to ophthalmopathy. According to the paper, TCR Vbeta CDR3 sequencing was carried out on 135 peripheral blood samples, which came from 40 to 45 ophthalmopathy, around 75 hyperthyroidism and some 17 progressor patients. After blood sampling, hyperthyroidism patients were treated with methimazole at a starting dose of 30 mg daily, and ophthalmopathy patients were treated with high-dose intravenous methylprednisolone. For training and testing, the roughly 100 patients in the discovery cohort were randomly divided in a 7:3 ratio.

The CDR3 sequence holds 13 residues, the cysteine and phenylalanine included. The entry retains the CDR3 DNA only, 39 bases that are in frame from base 1. V is pruned by 6 bases and J by 4 bases, leaving 2 bases of the junction without a gene match. CDR1 and CDR2 (ENHRY, SYGVKD) derive from the germline V gene. Ophthalmopathy patients had moderately to severely active disease, with a Clinical Activity Score of 3 or more, a NOSPECS grade of 4 or more, and a disease duration of less than 3 months. Patients with uncontrolled infections, other autoimmune diseases, pregnancy or lactation were excluded. Diagnoses relied on clinical symptoms, serum thyroxine and TRAb, thyroid ultrasound and orbital computed tomography. PBMCs were isolated from around 10 ml of fresh peripheral blood by Ficoll-Paque density gradient centrifugation. Trizol reagent was used to extract total RNA, and RNA quality was then checked on an Agilent 2100 Bioanalyzer.

TCR beta CDR3 regions were amplified from RNA transcripts. For the first round of RT-PCR on the TCR CDR3, the HTBI primer set was used together with the Qiagen OneStep RT-PCR kit. A second multiplex PCR round built the libraries, followed by size selection and purification. The libraries were sequenced on an Illumina HiSeq2000 using paired-end 100 bp reads. The source study handled its data this way. SOAPnuke was used to process the raw data, throwing out any read that contained adapters or uncalled bases, had a mean Phred below 15, or lacked an exact constant-primer or identifier match. COPE v1.2.5 was used to merge the high-quality paired reads, and each unique nucleotide sequence was defined as a clonotype. MiTCR v1.1 was used to align the clonotypes against IMGT TRBV, TRBD and TRBJ reference segments. The analysis included only V-J combinations with a frequency above 0.0001, which together covered over 98% of the repertoires. The TCS score was defined as F50 (clonal expansion) divided by E x V (chaos), with BLOSUM62-based TCRdist calculated between CDR3 peptides within each V-J. Welch's t-statistics and random forest reduced some 510 V-J features to 13, which were used in a naive Bayes classifier (R e1071). The similarity between thyroid and blood repertoires was quantified using the Morisita-Horn index. TCRdb trimmed the raw reads at Q25, called clones with MiXCR and kept productive beta chains. Each CDR3 protein gets just one entry, which takes the most common genes and DNA from the rows behind it. These V and J calls rely on TCRdb rather than the paper's analysis. For this sample the table gives tens of thousands of distinct CDR3 sequences, of which around 48% were detected only once. The ten largest clones capture 12% of the sample.

Broader findings and caveats from the paper: During validation, the model predicted progression to ophthalmopathy a median of approximately six months ahead of onset, with around 70% sensitivity and around 72% specificity. Ophthalmopathy was separated from stable hyperthyroidism by a 13 V-J signature model, with around 90% sensitivity and roughly 84% specificity obtained in cross-validation and 80%/75% obtained in testing. Most expanded thyroid clonotypes (frequency above 0.001) were also found in blood, which suggests that blood repertoires may mirror thyroid immune responses. Sample size was not statistically predetermined, and investigators were not blinded to group allocation.

The sequenced sample consisted of blood. The V and J segments used are TRBV10-3 and TRBJ2-1, and TRBD1 aligns with 8 junction nucleotides. The TCR sequence derives from a woman aged 25 to 45 with Graves' ophthalmopathy. The DNA sequence reads TGTGCCATCAGGACAGGGGTTTACAATGAGCAGTTCTTC. Its protein is CAIRTGVYNEQFF.